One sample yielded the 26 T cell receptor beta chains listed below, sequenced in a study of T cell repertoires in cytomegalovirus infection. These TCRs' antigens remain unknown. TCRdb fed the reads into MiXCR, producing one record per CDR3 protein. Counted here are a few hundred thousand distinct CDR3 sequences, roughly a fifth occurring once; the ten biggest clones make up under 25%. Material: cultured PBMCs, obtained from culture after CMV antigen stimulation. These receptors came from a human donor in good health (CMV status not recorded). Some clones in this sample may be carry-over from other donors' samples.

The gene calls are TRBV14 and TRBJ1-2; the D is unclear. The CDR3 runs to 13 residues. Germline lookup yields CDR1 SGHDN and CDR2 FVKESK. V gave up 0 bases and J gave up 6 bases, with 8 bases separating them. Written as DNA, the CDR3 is TGTGCCAGCAGCCAAGAGCTCGGGAATGGCTACACCTTC. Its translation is CASSQELGNGYTF.

The CDR3 nucleotides are TGTGCCAGCACCTTAAGGGGGCCCCCCTCCTACAATGAGCAGTTCTTC. This gives the protein CASTLRGPPSYNEQFF. V gene TRBV6-1 combines with J gene TRBJ2-1, with 7 bases fitting TRBD1. The V gene's germline CDR1 is MNHNS and CDR2 SASEGT. Trimming cost V 7 bases and J 0 bases; bases outside gene matches: 9. The CDR3 length is 16 residues.

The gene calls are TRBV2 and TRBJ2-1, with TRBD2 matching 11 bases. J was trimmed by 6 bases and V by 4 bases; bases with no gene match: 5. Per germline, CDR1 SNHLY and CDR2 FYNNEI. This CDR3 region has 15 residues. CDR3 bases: TGTGCCAGCAGTGGACTAGCGGGATTTCCCAATGAGCAGTTCTTC. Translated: CASSGLAGFPNEQFF.

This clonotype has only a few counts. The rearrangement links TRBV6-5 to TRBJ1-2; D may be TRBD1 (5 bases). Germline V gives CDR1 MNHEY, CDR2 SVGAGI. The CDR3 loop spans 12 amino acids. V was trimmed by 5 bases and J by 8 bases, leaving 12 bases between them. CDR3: CASSPDSRGYTF. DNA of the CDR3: TGTGCCAGCAGTCCCGACAGCAGAGGCTACACCTTC.

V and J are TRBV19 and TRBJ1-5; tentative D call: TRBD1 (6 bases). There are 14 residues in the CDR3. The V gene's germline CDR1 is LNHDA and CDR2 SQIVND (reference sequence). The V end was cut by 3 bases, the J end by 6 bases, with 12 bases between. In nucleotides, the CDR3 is TGTGCCAGTAGTATGGTACAGGGTGGTCAGCCCCAGCATTTT. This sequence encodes CASSMVQGGQPQHF.

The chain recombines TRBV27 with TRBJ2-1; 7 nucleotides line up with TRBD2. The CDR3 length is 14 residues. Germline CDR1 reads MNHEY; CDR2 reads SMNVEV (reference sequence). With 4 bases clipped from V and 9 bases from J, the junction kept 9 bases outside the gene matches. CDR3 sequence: CASSSVAGASEQFF. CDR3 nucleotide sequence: TGTGCCAGCAGTTCCGTTGCGGGAGCAAGTGAGCAGTTCTTC.

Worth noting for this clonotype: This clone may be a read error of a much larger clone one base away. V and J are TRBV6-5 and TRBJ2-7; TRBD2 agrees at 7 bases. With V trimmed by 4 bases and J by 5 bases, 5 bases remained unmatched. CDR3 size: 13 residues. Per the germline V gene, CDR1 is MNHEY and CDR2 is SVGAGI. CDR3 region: CASSSGTTDEQYF. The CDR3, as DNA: TGTGCCAGCAGTTCCGGGACTACGGACGAGCAGTACTTC.

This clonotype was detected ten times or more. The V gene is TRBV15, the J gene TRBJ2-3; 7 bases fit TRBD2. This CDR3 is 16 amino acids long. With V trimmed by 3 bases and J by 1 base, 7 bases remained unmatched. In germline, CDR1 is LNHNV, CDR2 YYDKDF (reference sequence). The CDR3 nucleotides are TGTGCCACCAGCAGGTCTGCGGGAGTCGGCACAGATACGCAGTATTTT. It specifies CATSRSAGVGTDTQYF.

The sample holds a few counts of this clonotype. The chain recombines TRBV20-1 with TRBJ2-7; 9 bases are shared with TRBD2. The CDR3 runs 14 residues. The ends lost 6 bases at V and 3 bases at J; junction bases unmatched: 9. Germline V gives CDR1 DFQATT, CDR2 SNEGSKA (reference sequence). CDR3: CSAVSAGGDYEQYF. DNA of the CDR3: TGCAGTGCAGTTTCGGCGGGAGGGGACTACGAGCAGTACTTC.

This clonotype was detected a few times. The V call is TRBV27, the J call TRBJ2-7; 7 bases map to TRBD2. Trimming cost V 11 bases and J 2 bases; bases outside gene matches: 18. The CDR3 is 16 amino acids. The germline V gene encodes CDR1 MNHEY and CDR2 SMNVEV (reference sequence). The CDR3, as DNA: TGTGCCGGAACATTCCCGATAGCGGGTGGACCCTACGAGCAGTACGTC. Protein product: CAGTFPIAGGPYEQYV.

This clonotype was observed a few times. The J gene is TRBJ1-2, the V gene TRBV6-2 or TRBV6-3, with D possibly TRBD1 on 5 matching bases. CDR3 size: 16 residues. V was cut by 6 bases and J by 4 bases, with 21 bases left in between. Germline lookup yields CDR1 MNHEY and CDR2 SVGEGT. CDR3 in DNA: TGTGCCAGCAGCGCCTACCGGGGCACAAGTCCCTATGGCTACACCTTC. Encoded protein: CASSAYRGTSPYGYTF.

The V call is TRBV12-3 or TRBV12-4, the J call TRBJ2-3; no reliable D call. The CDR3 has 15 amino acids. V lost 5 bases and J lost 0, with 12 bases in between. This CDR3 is CASSLTSPSTDTQYF. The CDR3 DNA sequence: TGTGCCAGCAGTCTGACTTCACCAAGCACAGATACGCAGTATTTT.

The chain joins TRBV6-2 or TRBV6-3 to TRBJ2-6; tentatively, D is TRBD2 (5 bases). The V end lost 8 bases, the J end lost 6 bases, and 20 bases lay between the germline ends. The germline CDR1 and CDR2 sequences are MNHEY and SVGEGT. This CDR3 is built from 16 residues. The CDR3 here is CASGQKRESLANVLTF. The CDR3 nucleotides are TGTGCCAGCGGTCAAAAAAGGGAGTCTTTGGCCAACGTCCTGACTTTC.

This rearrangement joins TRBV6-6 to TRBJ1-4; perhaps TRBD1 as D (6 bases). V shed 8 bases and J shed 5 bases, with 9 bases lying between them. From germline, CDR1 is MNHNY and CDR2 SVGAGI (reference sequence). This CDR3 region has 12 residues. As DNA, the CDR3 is TGTGCCAGCGGAGGGGGAAATGAAAAACTGTTTTTT. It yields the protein CASGGGNEKLFF.

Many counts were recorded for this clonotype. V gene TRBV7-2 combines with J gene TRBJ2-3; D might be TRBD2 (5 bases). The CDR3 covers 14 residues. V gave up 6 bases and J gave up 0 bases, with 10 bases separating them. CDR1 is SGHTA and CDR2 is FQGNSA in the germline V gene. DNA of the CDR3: TGTGCCAGCAGGAGCGGCTATAGCACAGATACGCAGTATTTT. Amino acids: CASRSGYSTDTQYF.

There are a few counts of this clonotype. DNA of the CDR3: TGTGCCAGCAGCTCACATTCAGGGAACACTGAAGCTTTCTTT. Translating it yields CASSSHSGNTEAFF. The chain links TRBV7-2 to TRBJ1-1; D is unresolved. In germline, CDR1 is SGHTA, CDR2 FQGNSA. V lost 4 bases, J lost 1 base, and 10 bases lay in between. This CDR3 has 14 residues.

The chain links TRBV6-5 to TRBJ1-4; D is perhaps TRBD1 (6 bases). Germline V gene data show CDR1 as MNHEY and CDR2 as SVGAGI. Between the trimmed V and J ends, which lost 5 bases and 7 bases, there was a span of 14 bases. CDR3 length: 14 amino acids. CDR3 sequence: CASSLRGPVEKLFF. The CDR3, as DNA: TGTGCCAGCAGTCTCCGGGGGCCGGTTGAAAAACTGTTTTTT.

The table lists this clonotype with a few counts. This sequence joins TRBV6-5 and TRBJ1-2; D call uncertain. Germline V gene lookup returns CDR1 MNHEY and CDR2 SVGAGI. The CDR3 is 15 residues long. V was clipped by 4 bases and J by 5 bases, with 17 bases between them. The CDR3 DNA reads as TGTGCCAGCAGTTCGTACAACCGCCCGGTGTATGGCTACACCTTC. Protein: CASSSYNRPVYGYTF.

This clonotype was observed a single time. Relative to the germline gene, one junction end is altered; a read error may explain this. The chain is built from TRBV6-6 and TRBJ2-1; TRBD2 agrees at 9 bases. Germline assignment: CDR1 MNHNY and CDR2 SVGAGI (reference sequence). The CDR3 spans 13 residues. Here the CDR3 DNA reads TGTGCCACCAGTAGACTAGCGGAGAATGAGCAGTTCTTC. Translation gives CATSRLAENEQFF.

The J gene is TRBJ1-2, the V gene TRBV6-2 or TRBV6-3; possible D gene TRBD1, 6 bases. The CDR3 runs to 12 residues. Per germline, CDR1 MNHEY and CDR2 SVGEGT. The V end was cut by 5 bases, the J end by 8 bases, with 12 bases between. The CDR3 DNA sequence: TGTGCCAGCAGTCACCCAGGGGACGGCTACACCTTC. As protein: CASSHPGDGYTF.

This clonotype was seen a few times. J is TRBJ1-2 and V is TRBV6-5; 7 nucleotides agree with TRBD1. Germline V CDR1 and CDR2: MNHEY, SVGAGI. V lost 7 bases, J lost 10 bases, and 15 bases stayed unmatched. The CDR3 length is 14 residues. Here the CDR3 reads CASNYLSSGGDYTF. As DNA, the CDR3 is TGTGCCAGCAATTATTTGAGTTCAGGGGGAGACTACACCTTC.

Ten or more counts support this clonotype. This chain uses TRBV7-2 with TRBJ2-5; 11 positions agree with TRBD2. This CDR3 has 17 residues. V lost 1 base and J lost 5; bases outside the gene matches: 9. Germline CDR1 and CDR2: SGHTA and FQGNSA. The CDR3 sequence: CASSLGRTSGRSETQYF. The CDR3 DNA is TGTGCCAGCAGCTTAGGGCGGACTAGCGGGCGATCGGAGACCCAGTACTTC.

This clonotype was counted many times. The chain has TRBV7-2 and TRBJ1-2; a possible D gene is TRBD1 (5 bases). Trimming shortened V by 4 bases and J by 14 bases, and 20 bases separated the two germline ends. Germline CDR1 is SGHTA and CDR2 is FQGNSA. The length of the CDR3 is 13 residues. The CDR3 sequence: CASSSPGPTSKTF. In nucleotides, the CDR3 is TGTGCCAGCAGCTCACCGGGACCGACATCGAAGACCTTC.

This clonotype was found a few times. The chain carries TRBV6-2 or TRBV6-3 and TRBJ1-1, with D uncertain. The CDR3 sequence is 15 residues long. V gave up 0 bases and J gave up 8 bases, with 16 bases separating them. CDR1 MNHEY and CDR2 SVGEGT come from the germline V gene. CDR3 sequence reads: CASSYSISGREEAFF. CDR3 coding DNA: TGTGCCAGCAGTTACTCGATCTCGGGGAGAGAAGAAGCTTTCTTT.

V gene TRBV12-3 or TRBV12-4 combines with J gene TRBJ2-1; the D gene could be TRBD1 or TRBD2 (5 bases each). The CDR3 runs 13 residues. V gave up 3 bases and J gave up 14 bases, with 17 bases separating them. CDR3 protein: CASSFHGYGGEFF. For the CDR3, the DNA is TGTGCCAGCAGTTTTCACGGTTATGGGGGAGAGTTCTTC.

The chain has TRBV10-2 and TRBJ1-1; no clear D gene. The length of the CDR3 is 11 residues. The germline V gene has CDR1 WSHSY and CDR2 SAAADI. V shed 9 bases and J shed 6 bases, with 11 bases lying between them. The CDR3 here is CASLTLSEAFF. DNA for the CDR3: TGCGCCAGTCTAACACTGTCTGAAGCTTTCTTT.